This is a list of T cell receptor beta chains from one sample in a study of blood T cells in healthy people across ages. TCRdb independently ran MiXCR on the 5' RACE reads; one entry per CDR3 protein. The sample consists of roughly 700,000 distinct CDR3 sequences, about 25% of them appearing once. The data also belong to a second study, concerning T cells of mothers and their children.

The sequencing input was blood. The receptors were sampled from a boy younger than 18 in good health. CDR3s include the opening cysteine and the closing phenylalanine or tryptophan. D genes are given only for firm matches. The size entry is marked missing in some rows and otherwise reads once, few, many or a size class.

V,D,size,J,CDR3,DNA
TRBV29-1,TRBD2,few,TRBJ2-5,CSVEGEGPQETQYF,TGCAGCGTTGAGGGGGAGGGGCCGCAAGAGACCCAGTACTTC
TRBV12-3/TRBV12-4,NA,NA,TRBJ2-4,CASSFVGGNIQYF,TGTGCCAGCAGTTTTGTTGGGGGAAACATTCAGTACTTC
TRBV10-2,NA,few,TRBJ2-1,CASFGGILYNEQFF,TGCGCCAGCTTTGGTGGGATCCTTTACAATGAGCAGTTCTTC
TRBV20-1,TRBD2,NA,TRBJ2-3,CSDKTSGTDTQYF,TGCAGTGACAAGACTAGCGGCACAGATACGCAGTATTTT
TRBV14,TRBD1,NA,TRBJ2-7,CASSQGTGGMYEQYF,TGTGCCAGCAGCCAAGGGACAGGGGGAATGTACGAGCAGTATTTC
TRBV2,TRBD2,NA,TRBJ2-1,CASSGVAGGGYNEQFF,TGTGCCAGCAGTGGGGTAGCGGGAGGGGGTTACAATGAGCAGTTCTTC
TRBV27,NA,NA,TRBJ2-5,CASMGEQETQYF,TGTGCCAGCATGGGGGAGCAAGAGACCCAGTACTTC
TRBV2,NA,NA,TRBJ1-6,CASSDSGLGNSPLHF,TGTGCCAGCAGTGATTCCGGGCTGGGGAATTCACCCCTCCACTTT
TRBV5-1,NA,NA,TRBJ2-5,CASSLTAGYQETQYF,TGCGCCAGCAGCTTAACAGCTGGGTACCAAGAGACCCAGTACTTC
TRBV10-3,NA,NA,TRBJ2-7,CAIILARAYEQYF,TGTGCCATCATACTAGCAAGGGCCTACGAGCAGTACTTC
TRBV5-1,TRBD2,NA,TRBJ2-5,CASSLDLAVRQETQYF,TGCGCCAGCAGCTTGGATCTAGCGGTTAGACAAGAGACCCAGTACTTC
TRBV20-1,NA,NA,TRBJ2-3,CSTNPGTDTQYF,TGCAGTACAAACCCCGGCACAGATACGCAGTATTTT
TRBV12-3/TRBV12-4,NA,NA,TRBJ2-7,CASSFVTEFEQYF,TGTGCCAGCAGTTTCGTGACAGAATTCGAGCAGTACTTC
TRBV7-3,NA,NA,TRBJ1-2,CASSTGATPGDYTF,TGTGCCAGCAGCACCGGGGCCACCCCGGGCGACTACACCTTC
TRBV7-2,TRBD1,NA,TRBJ2-7,CASSFTGTGTYEQYF,TGTGCCAGCAGCTTTACCGGGACAGGGACCTACGAGCAGTACTTC
TRBV7-2,TRBD1,NA,TRBJ1-4,CASSKGGFREKLFF,TGTGCCAGCAGCAAAGGGGGCTTTCGGGAAAAACTGTTTTTT
TRBV4-1,NA,NA,TRBJ2-1,CASSQIGASSYNEQFF,TGCGCCAGCAGCCAAATCGGGGCCAGCTCCTACAATGAGCAGTTCTTC
TRBV28,NA,NA,TRBJ2-1,CASRARASSYNEQFF,TGTGCCAGCAGGGCGCGGGCGAGCTCCTACAATGAGCAGTTCTTC
TRBV27,NA,NA,TRBJ2-7,CASSLKGQSYEQYF,TGTGCCAGCAGTTTAAAGGGGCAGTCGTACGAGCAGTACTTC
TRBV29-1,NA,few,TRBJ1-1,CSAPLSGDTEAFF,TGCAGCGCTCCTTTGAGCGGGGACACTGAAGCTTTCTTT
TRBV6-5,TRBD1,few,TRBJ1-2,CASSYRGQNYGYTF,TGTGCCAGCAGTTACCGGGGACAGAACTATGGCTACACCTTC
TRBV29-1,NA,few,TRBJ2-7,CSVAGKLTYEQYF,TGCAGCGTTGCGGGGAAACTAACCTACGAGCAGTACTTC
TRBV24-1,NA,NA,TRBJ2-1,CATSDSGTSNEQFF,TGTGCCACCAGTGATTCCGGGACGAGCAATGAGCAGTTCTTC
TRBV4-1,NA,NA,TRBJ2-7,CASSPSAGTATYEQYF,TGCGCCAGCAGCCCTTCAGCCGGGACGGCGACTTACGAGCAGTACTTC
TRBV5-5,NA,NA,TRBJ1-5,CAGSLGGVARDSNQPQHF,TGTGCCGGCAGCTTGGGCGGGGTGGCAAGGGATAGCAATCAGCCCCAGCATTTT
TRBV6-5,NA,few,TRBJ1-1,CASSYGGQGNTEAFF,TGTGCCAGCAGTTACGGGGGGCAGGGTAACACTGAAGCTTTCTTT
TRBV2,NA,NA,TRBJ1-1,CASTQEQGWNTEAFF,TGTGCCAGCACCCAGGAACAGGGATGGAACACTGAAGCTTTCTTT
TRBV29-1,NA,few,TRBJ2-1,CSVITEGGSDEQFF,TGCAGCGTTATTACCGAGGGGGGGTCCGATGAGCAGTTCTTC
TRBV5-1,TRBD1,NA,TRBJ2-7,CASSLGQGALDEQYF,TGCGCCAGCAGCTTGGGACAGGGGGCGCTGGACGAGCAGTACTTC
TRBV4-3,NA,NA,TRBJ1-1,CASSQGVAARTEAFF,TGCGCCAGCAGCCAAGGAGTAGCAGCTCGCACTGAAGCTTTCTTT
TRBV20-1,NA,few,TRBJ1-2,CSAPFSPGPPQYGYTF,TGCAGTGCTCCTTTCTCGCCGGGGCCCCCCCAATATGGCTACACCTTC
TRBV5-1,NA,NA,TRBJ1-3,CASSSQGLSSGNTIYF,TGCGCCAGCAGCTCCCAGGGCCTGAGCTCTGGAAACACCATATATTTT
TRBV3-1,TRBD2,NA,TRBJ2-1,CASSQGILGGRAGEQFF,TGTGCCAGCAGCCAAGGAATTCTGGGCGGGAGGGCCGGTGAGCAGTTCTTC
TRBV21-1,NA,once,TRBJ2-1,CASSVVNARGPYNEQFF,TGTGCCAGCAGCGTCGTTAATGCGAGGGGCCCCTACAATGAGCAGTTCTTC
TRBV7-9,TRBD2,NA,TRBJ2-3,CASSGLAGGSSTDTQYF,TGTGCCAGCAGTGGACTAGCGGGGGGTTCTAGCACAGATACGCAGTATTTT
TRBV7-2,NA,few,TRBJ1-1,CASTAPGPMNTEAFF,TGTGCCAGCACGGCACCGGGACCCATGAACACTGAAGCTTTCTTT
TRBV4-1,TRBD2,few,TRBJ2-1,CASSQGLAGPYYNEQFF,TGCGCCAGCAGCCAAGGGCTAGCGGGACCCTACTACAATGAGCAGTTCTTC
TRBV6-2/TRBV6-3,NA,NA,TRBJ2-1,CASTSRWAVVMDEQFF,TGTGCCAGCACCTCGCGTTGGGCTGTTGTAATGGATGAGCAGTTCTTC
TRBV20-1,TRBD2,NA,TRBJ2-7,CSAGTSGSVEQYF,TGCAGTGCCGGGACTAGCGGGAGCGTGGAGCAGTACTTC
TRBV29-1,TRBD2,few,TRBJ2-7,CSALGLGTSGRAYEQYF,TGCAGCGCCCTTGGACTCGGGACTAGCGGGAGGGCCTACGAGCAGTACTTC
TRBV6-6,NA,NA,TRBJ1-4,CASSYGETNEKLFF,TGTGCCAGCAGTTACGGTGAGACCAATGAAAAACTGTTTTTT
TRBV3-1,TRBD1,few,TRBJ2-5,CASSQARDRKETQYF,TGTGCCAGCAGCCAAGCCCGGGACAGAAAAGAGACCCAGTACTTC
TRBV7-3,NA,NA,TRBJ2-7,CASSPWLVEQYF,TGTGCCAGCAGCCCATGGTTAGTTGAGCAGTACTTC
TRBV2,NA,NA,TRBJ2-4,CASREGMFAKNIQYF,TGTGCCAGCAGGGAGGGGATGTTTGCCAAAAACATTCAGTACTTC
TRBV19,NA,NA,TRBJ1-4,CASSFQASTNEKLFF,TGTGCCAGTAGTTTCCAGGCCTCAACTAATGAAAAACTGTTTTTT
TRBV20-1,NA,few,TRBJ1-4,CSAPLQVDDEKLFF,TGCAGTGCTCCGCTCCAGGTTGATGATGAAAAACTGTTTTTT
TRBV28,TRBD1,NA,TRBJ1-1,CASSEGTGGPAFF,TGTGCCAGCAGCGAAGGCACAGGGGGCCCAGCTTTCTTT
TRBV12-3/TRBV12-4,NA,NA,TRBJ2-1,CASSLSEQHNEQFF,TGTGCCAGCAGTTTATCGGAACAGCACAATGAGCAGTTCTTC
TRBV9,NA,NA,TRBJ2-5,CASSVNWGAETQYF,TGTGCCAGCAGCGTAAATTGGGGGGCGGAGACCCAGTACTTC
TRBV27,NA,few,TRBJ2-7,CASSAQEGGLRSDEQYF,TGTGCCAGCAGCGCCCAGGAGGGGGGCTTGAGGTCGGACGAGCAGTACTTC
TRBV4-2,NA,few,TRBJ2-5,CASSQDLLALTGETQYF,TGTGCCAGCAGCCAAGATTTACTTGCGCTCACAGGGGAGACCCAGTACTTC
TRBV29-1,NA,NA,TRBJ1-1,CSVDRVLLNTEAFF,TGCAGCGTTGACCGGGTCCTTCTGAACACTGAAGCTTTCTTT
TRBV29-1,TRBD1,few,TRBJ1-2,CSVLDRVLPYGYTF,TGCAGCGTGTTGGACAGGGTCCTTCCCTATGGCTACACCTTC
TRBV6-1,NA,NA,TRBJ1-2,CASRPQTGLRGYTF,TGTGCCAGCAGACCCCAGACAGGCCTTCGGGGCTACACCTTC
TRBV7-9,TRBD2,NA,TRBJ2-5,CASSLEYRTSGSAMETQYF,TGTGCCAGCAGCTTAGAATATCGGACTAGCGGGAGTGCGATGGAGACCCAGTACTTC